Listed below are T cell receptor beta chains from one sample, sequenced in a study of blood T cell repertoires in COVID-19. The assay was immunoSEQ multiplex PCR, and TCRdb's table has in-frame clones only and misses some. Of under 250,000 clones listed, about 79% are singletons. The sample comprised PBMCs or T cells enriched from blood (not recorded which). Receptors were obtained from a woman aged 60-75 years who had recovered from COVID-19. Both conserved end residues are part of each CDR3. The order of the fields is J gene, V gene, D gene, clone size, CDR3 protein, CDR3 DNA. The D gene is left open where the match is weak. Only part of the rows carry a size: once, few, many, or a class if the clone is expanded.

TRBJ2-1	TRBV4-2	-	-	CASSQEVRGTYNEQFF	TGTGCCAGCAGCCAAGAGGTAAGGGGAACCTACAATGAGCAGTTCTTC
TRBJ1-1	TRBV19	TRBD1	few	CASSLRTGGGIEAFF	TGTGCCAGTAGTCTCAGGACAGGTGGCGGTATTGAAGCTTTCTTT
TRBJ1-1	TRBV6-5	-	-	CASSPLDRPTEAFF	TGTGCCAGCAGCCCGCTCGACAGACCTACTGAAGCTTTCTTT
TRBJ2-5	TRBV3-1/TRBV3-2	TRBD1	-	CASSLRGRQETQYF	TGTGCCAGCAGCCTCAGGGGGCGCCAGGAGACCCAGTACTTC
TRBJ1-2	TRBV6-5	TRBD1	-	CASSQQGGGYGYTF	TGTGCCAGCAGTCAACAGGGGGGAGGCTATGGCTACACCTTC
TRBJ1-6	TRBV10-3	TRBD1	few	CAISVTGDHNSPLHF	TGTGCCATCAGTGTCACAGGGGACCATAATTCACCCCTCCACTTT
TRBJ1-5	TRBV7-8	-	-	CASSPRSYQPQHF	TGTGCCAGCAGCCCCAGGTCCTATCAGCCCCAGCATTTT
TRBJ2-1	TRBV29-1	TRBD1	-	CSVGQGSYNEQFF	TGCAGCGTGGGACAGGGTTCTTACAATGAGCAGTTCTTC
TRBJ2-1	TRBV19	TRBD2	once	CASSTPGLVGGNEQFF	TGTGCCAGTAGTACACCCGGACTAGTGGGAGGCAATGAGCAGTTCTTC
TRBJ2-1	TRBV5-1	-	-	CASSLDGSNLNEQFF	TGCGCCAGCAGCTTAGACGGGTCGAACCTAAATGAGCAGTTCTTC
TRBJ2-2	TRBV11-2	-	-	CASSLERWTGELFF	TGTGCCAGCAGCTTAGAACGGTGGACCGGGGAGCTGTTTTTT
TRBJ1-1	TRBV29-1	TRBD1	-	CSAQQGAGAEAFF	TGCAGCGCGCAACAGGGGGCAGGCGCTGAAGCTTTCTTT
TRBJ2-3	TRBV5-1	TRBD1	-	CASSLGTGGKSDTQYF	TGCGCCAGCAGCCTAGGGACAGGGGGCAAGTCAGATACGCAGTATTTT
TRBJ1-1	TRBV27	TRBD1	many	CASSPWTGAGGTEAFF	TGTGCCAGCAGTCCTTGGACAGGGGCTGGGGGCACTGAAGCTTTCTTT
TRBJ2-7	TRBV20-1	-	-	CSAREGAEQYF	TGCAGTGCTAGGGAGGGAGCCGAGCAGTACTTC
TRBJ2-1	TRBV27	TRBD1	-	CASRTGFSYNEQFF	TGTGCCAGCAGGACAGGGTTCTCCTACAATGAGCAGTTCTTC
TRBJ2-1	TRBV7-9	-	-	CASSPRTRANEQFF	TGTGCCAGCAGCCCTAGGACCAGGGCCAATGAGCAGTTCTTC
TRBJ1-1	TRBV12-5	TRBD1	-	CASGLGGQSTEAFF	TGTGCTAGTGGTTTGGGGGGACAGAGCACTGAAGCTTTCTTT
TRBJ2-1	TRBV7-3	TRBD1	-	CASSSDRGRYNEQFF	TGTGCCAGCAGCTCCGACAGGGGGCGTTACAATGAGCAGTTCTTC
TRBJ2-5	TRBV30	-	few	CAWSSKTSAGYQETQYF	TGTGCCTGGAGTTCAAAAACCAGCGCGGGCTACCAAGAGACCCAGTACTTC
TRBJ1-2	TRBV4-1	-	-	CASSQDSPGQGYGYTF	TGCGCCAGCAGCCAAGATTCCCCAGGGCAAGGGTATGGCTACACCTTC
TRBJ2-1	TRBV2	-	-	CASSTPPSRLTYNEQFF	TGTGCCAGCAGTACTCCTCCGAGTAGACTAACCTACAATGAGCAGTTCTTC
TRBJ2-7	TRBV4-2	TRBD2	-	CASSPRGSGSYEQYF	TGTGCCAGCAGCCCCCGGGGTAGCGGGAGTTACGAGCAGTACTTC
TRBJ2-1	TRBV19	TRBD2	-	CASSIQKLAGYNEQFF	TGTGCCAGTAGTATTCAGAAGCTAGCGGGGTACAATGAGCAGTTCTTC
TRBJ2-5	TRBV13	TRBD2	-	CASSFTSGGAGETQYF	TGTGCCAGCAGCTTTACTAGCGGGGGGGCCGGTGAGACCCAGTACTTC
TRBJ2-5	TRBV13	TRBD2	-	CASSSGGGDKETQYF	TGTGCCAGCAGCTCTGGCGGGGGGGATAAAGAGACCCAGTACTTC
TRBJ1-2	TRBV2	TRBD1	-	CASRADRGLSGGYTF	TGTGCCAGCAGGGCGGACAGGGGGCTTTCCGGCGGCTACACCTTC
TRBJ2-7	TRBV7-8	-	once	CASSTTGWDSYEQYF	TGTGCCAGCAGCACAACAGGGTGGGACTCCTACGAGCAGTACTTC
TRBJ1-5	TRBV19	TRBD1	few	CASTGQGVNQPQHF	TGTGCCAGTACTGGACAGGGGGTAAATCAGCCCCAGCATTTT
TRBJ2-3	TRBV11-3	-	few	CASSLGQTSTDTQYF	TGTGCCAGCAGCTTAGGTCAGACTAGCACAGATACGCAGTATTTT
TRBJ2-7	TRBV11-2	-	-	CASSSLRSVYEQYF	TGTGCCAGCAGCTCCCTGCGGAGTGTCTACGAGCAGTACTTC
TRBJ2-1	TRBV27	TRBD2	once	CASSLSSGGANEQFF	TGTGCCAGCAGTTTGTCTAGCGGGGGGGCTAATGAGCAGTTCTTC
TRBJ1-1	TRBV7-3	TRBD1	-	CASSLGTVEAFF	TGTGCCAGCAGCTTAGGGACAGTTGAAGCTTTCTTT
TRBJ1-6	TRBV7-9	-	few	CASSQARGGDAYNSPLHF	TGTGCCAGCAGCCAAGCAAGGGGGGGAGATGCGTATAATTCACCCCTCCACTTT